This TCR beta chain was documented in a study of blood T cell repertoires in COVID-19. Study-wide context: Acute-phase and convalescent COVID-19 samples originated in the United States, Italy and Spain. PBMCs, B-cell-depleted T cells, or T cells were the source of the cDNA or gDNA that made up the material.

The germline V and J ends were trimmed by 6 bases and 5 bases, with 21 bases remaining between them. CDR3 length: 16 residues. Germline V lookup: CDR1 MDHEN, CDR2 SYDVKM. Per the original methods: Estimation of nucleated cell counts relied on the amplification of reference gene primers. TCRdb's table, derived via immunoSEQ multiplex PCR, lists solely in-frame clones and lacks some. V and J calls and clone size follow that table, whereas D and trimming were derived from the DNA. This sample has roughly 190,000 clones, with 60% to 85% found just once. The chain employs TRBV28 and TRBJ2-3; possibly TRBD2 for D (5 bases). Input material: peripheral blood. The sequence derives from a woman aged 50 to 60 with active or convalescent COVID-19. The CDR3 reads CASSSPLGPRGDTQYF. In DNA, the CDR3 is TGTGCCAGCAGCTCCCCCCTCGGTCCTCGGGGAGATACGCAGTATTTT.